What follows is one TCR beta chain and its context. This record belongs to a study of control samples from healthy donors and cancer patients. Germline loops: CDR1 SEHNR, CDR2 FQNEAQ (reference sequence). V shed 5 bases, J shed 4 bases, and the junction held 4 bases outside the gene matches. The CDR3 contains 15 residues. The method was immunoSEQ multiplex PCR; TCRdb's version includes in-frame clones alone and lacks a portion of them. Of around 94,000 clones in the sample, 90% to 95% were seen once. The material sequenced was blood. This clonotype was obtained from a woman under 40 in good health. The chain links TRBV7-9 to TRBJ2-3, with 12 bases lining up with TRBD2. The CDR3 here is CASSRLAGASDTQYF. CDR3 coding DNA: TGTGCCAGCAGCAGACTAGCGGGAGCCTCAGATACGCAGTATTTT.